This TCR beta chain appears in the sequencing data of a study of cytomegalovirus exposure and HLA in healthy donors. Study as a whole: A prior study identified 110 million or so unique TCR beta sequences from 200 million or so T cells.

V was pared by 0 bases and J by 9 bases, with 21 bases between. From germline, CDR1 is LGHNA and CDR2 YSLEER. The CDR3 has 17 residues. It was with 60 Vbeta and 13 Jbeta primers that the PCR ran. Per the authors' pipeline: Later work found 74 million or so unique TCR beta chains, with some 11 million shared. Assay: immunoSEQ multiplex PCR; the TCRdb copy retains only in-frame clones and omits some. Clonal size and the V and J genes are those of that table, whereas D and trimming came from the DNA. The sample records over 200,000 clones, 85% to 90% being singletons. Overall study results and limits: Exclusion applied to some V segments, including TRBV6-2 and TRBV6-3, as they were indistinguishable.

Note on this clone: Its specificity is unknown.

The sequence derives from a woman under 30 in good health and CMV-seronegative. The chain combines TRBV4-3 with TRBJ2-1, with TRBD2 as a possible D gene (5 bases). Sequenced sample: PBMCs. DNA for the CDR3: TGCGCCAGCAGCCAAGATATCCGGGTAACTCCCCGGGGTGAGCAGTTCTTC. Translated: CASSQDIRVTPRGEQFF.